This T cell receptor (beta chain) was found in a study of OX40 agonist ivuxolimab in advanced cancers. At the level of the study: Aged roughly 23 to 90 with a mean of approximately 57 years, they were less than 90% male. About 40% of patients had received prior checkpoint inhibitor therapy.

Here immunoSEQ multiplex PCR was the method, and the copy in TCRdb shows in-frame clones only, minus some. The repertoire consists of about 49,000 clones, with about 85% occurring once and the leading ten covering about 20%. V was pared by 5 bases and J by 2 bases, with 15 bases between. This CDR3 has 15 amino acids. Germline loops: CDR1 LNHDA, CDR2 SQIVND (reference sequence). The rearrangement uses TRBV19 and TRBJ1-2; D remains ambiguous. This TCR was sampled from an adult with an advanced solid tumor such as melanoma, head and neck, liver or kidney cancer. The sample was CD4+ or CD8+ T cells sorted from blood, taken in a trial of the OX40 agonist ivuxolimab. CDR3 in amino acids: CASSVQTTDNYGYTF. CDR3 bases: TGTGCCAGTAGTGTTCAGACAACAGACAACTATGGCTACACCTTC.